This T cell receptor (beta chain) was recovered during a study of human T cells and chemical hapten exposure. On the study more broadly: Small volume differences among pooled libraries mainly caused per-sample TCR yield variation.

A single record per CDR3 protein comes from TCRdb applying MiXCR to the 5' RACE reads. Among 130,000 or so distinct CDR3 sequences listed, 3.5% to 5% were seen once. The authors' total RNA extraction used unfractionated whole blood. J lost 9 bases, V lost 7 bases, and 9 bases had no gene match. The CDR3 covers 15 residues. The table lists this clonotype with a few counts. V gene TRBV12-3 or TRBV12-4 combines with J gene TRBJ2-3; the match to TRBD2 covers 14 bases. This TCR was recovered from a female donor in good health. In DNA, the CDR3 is TGTGCCAGCACCCTGACTAGCGGGGGGGCTAGAACGCAGTATTTT. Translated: CASTLTSGGARTQYF.